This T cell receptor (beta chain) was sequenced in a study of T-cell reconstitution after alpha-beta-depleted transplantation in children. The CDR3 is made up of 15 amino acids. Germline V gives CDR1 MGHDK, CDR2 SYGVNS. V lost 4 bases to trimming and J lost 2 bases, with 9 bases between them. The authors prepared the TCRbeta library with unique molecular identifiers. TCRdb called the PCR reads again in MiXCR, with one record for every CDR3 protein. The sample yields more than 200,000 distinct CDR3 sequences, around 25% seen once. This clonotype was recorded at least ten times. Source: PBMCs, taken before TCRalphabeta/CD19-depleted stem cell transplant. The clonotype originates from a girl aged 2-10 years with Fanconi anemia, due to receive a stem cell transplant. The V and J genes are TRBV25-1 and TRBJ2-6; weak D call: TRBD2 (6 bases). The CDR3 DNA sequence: TGTGCCAGCAGTGCGCCGGGGGCTGGGGCCAACGTCCTGACTTTC. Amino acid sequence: CASSAPGAGANVLTF.